The entry below describes one T cell receptor beta chain. Antigen unknown. This sequence may be a read error, since a much larger clone differs from it by one base. The data stem from a study of CD8+CD57+ T cells in acquired aplastic anemia. Background on the study: The sorted CD4+ and CD8+ cells yielded an average roughly 3 ug of DNA. Study conclusions and caveats: Patients shared some 30 CD8+ CDR3 sequences with controls. No significant difference in CD8+ Simpson's diversity was found between patients and controls.

Profiling of TCR beta VDJ combinations and CDR3 sequences used genomic DNA as template. TCRdb recomputed calls from the reads with MiXCR, one row per CDR3 protein. Of around 290,000 distinct CDR3 sequences listed, roughly 59% are singletons. Flow cytometry had shown expanded CD8+CD57+ cells in the patients chosen for sequencing. Severe acquired aplastic anemia affected all patients. The CDR3 is made up of 16 amino acids. J lost 11 bases, V lost 5 bases, and 12 bases had no gene match. CDR1 and CDR2 from the germline V gene are SNHLY and FYNNEI. Sequenced material: sorted CD4+, CD8+, or CD8+CD57+ T cells (not recorded which) from PBMCs. This receptor was identified in a human donor with aplastic anemia. J is TRBJ2-1 and V is TRBV2; 13 nucleotides agree with TRBD2. CDR3 bases: TGTGCCAGCAGTCCTAGGACTAGCGGGAGTGGGAATAAGCAGTTCTTC. It encodes CASSPRTSGSGNKQFF.